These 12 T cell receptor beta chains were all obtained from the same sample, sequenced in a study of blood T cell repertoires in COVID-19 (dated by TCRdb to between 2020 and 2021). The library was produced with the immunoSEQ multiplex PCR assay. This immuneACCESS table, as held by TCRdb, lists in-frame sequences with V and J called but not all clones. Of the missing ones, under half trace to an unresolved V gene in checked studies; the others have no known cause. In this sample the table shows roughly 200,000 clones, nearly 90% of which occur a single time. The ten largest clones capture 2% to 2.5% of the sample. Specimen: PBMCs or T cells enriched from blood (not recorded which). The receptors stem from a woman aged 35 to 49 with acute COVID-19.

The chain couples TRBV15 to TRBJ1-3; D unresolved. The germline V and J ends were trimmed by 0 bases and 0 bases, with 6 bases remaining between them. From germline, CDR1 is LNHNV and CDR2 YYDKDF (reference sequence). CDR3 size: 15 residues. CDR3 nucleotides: TGTGCCACCAGCAGAGATGCAGGCTCTGGAAACACCATATATTTT. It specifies CATSRDAGSGNTIYF. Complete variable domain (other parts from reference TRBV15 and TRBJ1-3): DAMVIQNPRYQVTQFGKPVTLSCSQTLNHNVMYWYQQKSSQAPKLLFHYYDKDFNNEADTPDNFQSRRPNTSFCFLDIRSPGLGDTAMYLCATSRDAGSGNTIYFGEGSWLTVV.

In DNA, the CDR3 is TGTGCCAGCAGTTACTCGCGGGGGGGGCACGACGGGGAGCTGTTTTTT. Translating it yields CASSYSRGGHDGELFF. This chain links TRBV6-2 or TRBV6-3 with TRBJ2-2; 9 positions agree with TRBD2. Germline assignment: CDR1 MNHEY and CDR2 SVGEGT. V trimming: 0 bases; J trimming: 7 bases; junction bases outside the gene matches: 6. The CDR3 extends over 16 amino acids.

In DNA, the CDR3 is TGCGCCAGCAGCTTGGACGCAGGGCGGACTGAAGCTTTCTTT. As protein: CASSLDAGRTEAFF. This chain uses TRBV5-1 with TRBJ1-1; a possible D gene is TRBD1 (5 bases). Germline V lookup: CDR1 SGHRS, CDR2 YFSETQ. Trimming left V 0 bases short and J 5 bases short, with 11 bases between. The CDR3 consists of 14 residues.

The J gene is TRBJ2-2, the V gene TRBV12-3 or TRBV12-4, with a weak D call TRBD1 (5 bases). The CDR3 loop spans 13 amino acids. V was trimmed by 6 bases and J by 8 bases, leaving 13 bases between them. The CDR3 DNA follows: TGTGCCAGCAGCCTCCAGGGCTGGGGGGAGCTGTTTTTT. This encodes CASSLQGWGELFF.

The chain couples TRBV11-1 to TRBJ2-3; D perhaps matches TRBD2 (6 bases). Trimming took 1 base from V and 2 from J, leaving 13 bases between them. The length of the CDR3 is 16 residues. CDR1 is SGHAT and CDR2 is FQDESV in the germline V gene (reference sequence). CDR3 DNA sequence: TGTGCCAGCAGCTTAGAAGGCGGGGTTTACACAGATACGCAGTATTTT. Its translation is CASSLEGGVYTDTQYF.

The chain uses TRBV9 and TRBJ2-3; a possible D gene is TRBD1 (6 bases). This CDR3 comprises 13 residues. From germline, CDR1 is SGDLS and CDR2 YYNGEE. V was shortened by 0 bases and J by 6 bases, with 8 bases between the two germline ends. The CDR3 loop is CASSVVTGDTQYF. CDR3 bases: TGTGCCAGCAGCGTAGTCACAGGGGATACGCAGTATTTT.

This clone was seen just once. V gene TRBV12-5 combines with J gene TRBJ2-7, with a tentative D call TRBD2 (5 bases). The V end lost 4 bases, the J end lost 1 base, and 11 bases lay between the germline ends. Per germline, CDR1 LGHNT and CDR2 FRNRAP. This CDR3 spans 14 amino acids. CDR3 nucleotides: TGTGCTAGTGGTTCAGGCGAGGGTTCCTACGAGCAGTACTTC. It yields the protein CASGSGEGSYEQYF.

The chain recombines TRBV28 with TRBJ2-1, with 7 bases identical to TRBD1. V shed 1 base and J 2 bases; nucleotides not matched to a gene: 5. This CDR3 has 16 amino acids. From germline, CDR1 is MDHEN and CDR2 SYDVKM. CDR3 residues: CASSLSTGTAYNEQFF. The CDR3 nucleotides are TGTGCCAGCAGTTTATCTACCGGGACAGCCTACAATGAGCAGTTCTTC.

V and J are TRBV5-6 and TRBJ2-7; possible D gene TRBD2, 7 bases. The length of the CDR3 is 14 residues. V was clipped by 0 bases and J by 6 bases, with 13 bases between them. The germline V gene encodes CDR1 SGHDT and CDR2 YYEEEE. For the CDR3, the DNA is TGTGCCAGCAGCTTGGAAGGAGGGGGGGCCGAGCAGTACTTC. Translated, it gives CASSLEGGGAEQYF.

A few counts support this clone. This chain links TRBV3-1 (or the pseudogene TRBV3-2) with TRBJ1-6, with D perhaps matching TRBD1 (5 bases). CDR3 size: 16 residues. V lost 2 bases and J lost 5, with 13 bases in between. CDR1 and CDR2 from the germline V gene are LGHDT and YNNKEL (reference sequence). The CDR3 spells CASSQLRQIDNSPLHF. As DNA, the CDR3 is TGTGCCAGCAGCCAACTTCGACAGATAGATAATTCACCCCTCCACTTT.

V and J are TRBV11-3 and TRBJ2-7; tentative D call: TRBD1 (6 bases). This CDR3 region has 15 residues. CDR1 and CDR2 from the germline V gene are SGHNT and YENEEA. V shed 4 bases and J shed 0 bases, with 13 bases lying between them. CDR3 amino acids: CASSSQGSRSYEQYF. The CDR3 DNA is TGTGCCAGCAGCTCCCAGGGGTCTCGCTCCTACGAGCAGTACTTC.

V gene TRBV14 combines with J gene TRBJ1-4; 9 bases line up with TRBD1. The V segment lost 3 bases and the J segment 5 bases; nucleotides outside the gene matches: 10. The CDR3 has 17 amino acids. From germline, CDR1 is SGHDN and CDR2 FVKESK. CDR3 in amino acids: CASSHIVGTGINEKLFF. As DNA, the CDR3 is TGTGCCAGCAGCCACATTGTGGGGACAGGGATAAATGAAAAACTGTTTTTT.